Below, one TCR beta chain is given with its context. Antigen unknown. Germline-derived CDR1 and CDR2 are SGHTA and FQGNSA. This CDR3 contains 13 residues. V lost 5 bases to trimming and J lost 6 bases, with 13 bases between them. Analysis of PBMCs was direct, with no culture step. These data originate in a study of neoadjuvant anti-PD-1 for oral cavity cancer. Study-level findings and limits: Only a few patients per response group were TCR-analyzed; validation needed. Post-nivolumab, blood T cell clonality was significantly elevated in non-responders.

Most PBMC samples had approximately 440 ng input DNA in six replicates. Only in-frame clones appear in the TCRdb table, and some are missing; sequencing was by immunoSEQ multiplex PCR. This sample has 30,000 to 35,000 clones; roughly 89% occur once, and the top ten carry roughly 4%. This chain uses TRBV7-2 with TRBJ1-2, with D possibly matching TRBD1 (6 bases). This sample comprised PBMCs, obtained before nivolumab (anti-PD-1) treatment. The TCR originated in a person aged 35 to 85 with oral cavity squamous cell carcinoma. The CDR3 loop is CASSINAGDGYTF. The DNA for the CDR3 is TGTGCCAGCAGCATTAACGCAGGGGATGGCTACACCTTC.